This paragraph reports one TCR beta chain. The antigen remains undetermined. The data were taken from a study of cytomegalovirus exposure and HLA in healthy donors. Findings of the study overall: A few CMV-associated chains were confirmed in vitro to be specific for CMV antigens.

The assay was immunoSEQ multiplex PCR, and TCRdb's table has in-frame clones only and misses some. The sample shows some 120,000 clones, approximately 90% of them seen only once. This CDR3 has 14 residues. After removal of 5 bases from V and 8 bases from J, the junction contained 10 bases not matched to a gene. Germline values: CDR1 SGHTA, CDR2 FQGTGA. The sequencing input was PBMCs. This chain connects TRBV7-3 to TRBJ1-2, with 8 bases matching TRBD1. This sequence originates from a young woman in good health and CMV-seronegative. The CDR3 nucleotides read TGTGCCAGCAGCCCAGGGGGCTCGACTAGAGGCTACACCTTC. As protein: CASSPGGSTRGYTF.